Reported below is one T cell receptor beta chain. Its antigen remains unidentified. These data belong to a study of T cells expressing NK-cell markers. As for the study in general: In the group of eight sequenced donors, seven were HCMV-seropositive and one was seronegative. Regarding the study as a whole: Expanded clones of NKG2C+ T cells had an unclear HCMV specificity. Of the CD8+ T cells in about 6 donors, roughly 1.0-7.5% belonged to dominant NKG2C+ clonotypes.

The CDR3 has 14 residues. The germline V gene has CDR1 MDHEN and CDR2 SYDVKM. The cDNA for TCR beta came from 5'RACE template switching with UMIs. One entry per CDR3 protein, without DNA, is what TCRdb gives after re-calling the 5' RACE reads. This listing includes 250,000 or so distinct CDR3 sequences. The clonotype comes from a woman aged 18 to 75 in good health. The sequencing input was blood T cells: a sorted CD56 or NKG2C T cell subset, CD4+ or CD8+ T cells, or bulk PBMC T cells (not recorded which). The rearrangement uses TRBV28 and TRBJ1-5. CDR3 amino acids: CASSPIDSNQPQHF.